The 18 T cell receptor delta chains below all came from one sample that was sequenced in a study of gamma-delta chains in newborns, infants, children. TCRdb re-processed the reads using CATT. Found here are roughly 3,000 delta-chain clones, approximately 4.1% of them singletons; the top ten hold more than 15%. The sample was blood. The receptors come from a child who was a newborn, infant or young child, either healthy, febrile or measles-vaccinated (not recorded which).

This clone turned up a few times. A far larger clone is just one base off, so this is likely a read error. Other DNA variants within this sample encode the same CDR3. The chain couples TRDV2 to TRDJ3, with 11 positions matching TRDD3. This CDR3 is built from 19 residues. Germline loops: CDR1 GEAIGNYY, CDR2 EKD. Here the CDR3 DNA reads TGTGCCTGCGACACCGTACTGGGGGATAGCTCCTGGGACACCCGACAGATGTTTTTC. The encoded protein is CACDTVLGDSSWDTRQMFF.

This clone appeared a few times. TCRdb shows a much larger clone's protein in place of this DNA's translation, and the two differ at residue 8, likely through a read error; the protein shown is translated from the DNA. This sequence joins TRDV2 and TRDJ3, with 8 bases identical to TRDD3. Trimming removed 3 bases from V and 0 bases from J; junction bases left unmatched: 6. Germline loops: CDR1 GEAIGNYY, CDR2 EKD. The CDR3 is 18 amino acids. For the CDR3, the DNA is TGTGCCTGTGACCTACTGGGGGTTAACTCCTGGGACACCCGACAGATGTTTTTC. Encoded protein: CACDLLGVNSWDTRQMFF.

This clone was picked up a small number of times. TCRdb's listed protein matches a much larger clone and diverges from this DNA's translation at residue 11, likely through a read error; the protein shown comes from the DNA. V is TRDV2 and J is TRDJ3; D is perhaps TRDD3 (6 bases). Germline V gene lookup returns CDR1 GEAIGNYY and CDR2 EKD. CDR3 length equals 16 residues. CDR3 region: CACDTLGSWDIRQMFF. CDR3 DNA: TGTGCCTGTGACACACTGGGCTCCTGGGACATCCGACAGATGTTTTTC.

This clone is classed as large (0.1 to 1%). This same CDR3 is encoded by further DNA sequences in the sample. The rearrangement joins TRDV2 to TRDJ3; 11 bases agree with TRDD3. From germline, CDR1 is GEAIGNYY and CDR2 EKD. The CDR3 covers 19 residues. Trimming removed 3 bases from V and 2 bases from J; junction bases left unmatched: 8. The CDR3 spells CACDVLGDSRTWDTRQMFF. The CDR3 DNA sequence: TGTGCCTGTGACGTACTGGGGGATAGCAGAACCTGGGACACCCGACAGATGTTTTTC.

This clone was recorded a few times. TCRdb records a much larger clone's protein for this DNA, with a difference at residue 14 that likely arises from a read error; the protein given is the translation of the DNA. The V call is TRDV2, the J call TRDJ3; tentative D call: TRDD3 (5 bases). Germline loops: CDR1 GEAIGNYY, CDR2 EKD. The CDR3 has 17 amino acids. This CDR3 reads CACDSTGSSWDTRRMFF. The CDR3, as DNA: TGTGCCTGTGACTCTACTGGCAGCTCCTGGGACACCCGACGGATGTTTTTC.

CDR3 in amino acids: CACDTRTGGYLSSWDTRQMFF. Written as DNA, the CDR3 is TGTGCCTGTGACACACGTACTGGGGGATACCTTAGCTCCTGGGACACCCGACAGATGTTTTTC. The V gene went uncalled, while the J gene is TRDJ3; TRDD3 is the table's D call, not checked against the DNA. The CDR3 consists of 21 residues.

This clone was seen a few times. A much bigger clone sits one base away, suggesting this may be a read error. The chain couples TRDV2 to TRDJ3; possibly TRDD3 for D (6 bases). Trimming pared 3 bases from V and 1 base from J, leaving 15 bases between. Germline V CDR1 and CDR2: GEAIGNYY, EKD. The CDR3 has 18 amino acids. The CDR3 reads CACDAVLGRSWDTRQMFF. The CDR3 DNA reads as TGTGCCTGTGACGCCGTACTGGGAAGGTCCTGGGACACCCGACAGATGTTTTTC.

A note on this clone: A read error is the likely source, as a far larger clone sits one nucleotide away. The same CDR3 arises from other DNA sequences in this sample as well. V gene TRDV2 combines with J gene TRDJ2; 7 positions match TRDD3. Germline lookup yields CDR1 GEAIGNYY and CDR2 EKD. The CDR3 runs 14 residues. The CDR3 reads CACDKWGMTAQLFF. DNA for the CDR3: TGTGCCTGCGACAAATGGGGGATGACAGCACAACTCTTCTTT.

Concerning this clone itself: This could be a read error, since a much larger clone is one nucleotide away. Additional DNA sequences in this sample encode the identical CDR3. This chain uses TRDV2 with TRDJ3; tentative D call: TRDD3 (6 bases). Germline V lookup: CDR1 GEAIGNYY, CDR2 EKD. Trimming removed 0 bases from V and 1 base from J, with 12 bases in between. The CDR3 is 18 residues long. CDR3 residues: CACDTVLGDSWDTRQMFF. The CDR3 DNA reads TGTGCCTGTGACACCGTACTGGGAGATTCCTGGGACACCCGACAGATGTTTTTC.

This clone has more than one count but fewer than ten. The protein in TCRdb stems from a much larger clone and differs at residue 3 from this DNA's translation, likely a read error; here the protein is translated from the DNA. The rearrangement uses TRDV2 and TRDJ1; 8 nucleotides agree with TRDD3. Germline CDR1 is GEAIGNYY and CDR2 is EKD. The CDR3 spans 16 residues. The CDR3 nucleotides read TGTGCCCGTGACCCTCTGGGGGACATTAACACCGATAAACTCATCTTT. Protein product: CARDPLGDINTDKLIF.

As for this clone: The protein that TCRdb holds for this DNA derives from a much larger clone and differs from the translated DNA at residue 4, which likely indicates a read error; the protein shown here is translated from the DNA. This sequence joins TRDV2 and TRDJ3, with 8 bases lining up with TRDD3. In germline, CDR1 is GEAIGNYY, CDR2 EKD. This CDR3 has 19 amino acids. DNA of the CDR3: TGTGCCTGTGGCACCGCCTACTGGGGGGTCTCCTGGGACACCCGACAGATGTTTTTC. This translates into CACGTAYWGVSWDTRQMFF.

The table lists this clone with a few counts. It differs at one base from a far larger clone, so likely a read error. The chain has TRDV2 and TRDJ3; 12 bases align to TRDD3. J gave up 2 bases and V 0 bases, and 7 bases lay outside the gene matches. Germline V gives CDR1 GEAIGNYY, CDR2 EKD. The CDR3 loop spans 20 amino acids. CDR3: CACDTVGAGGYAWDTRQMFF. The CDR3 DNA reads as TGTGCCTGTGACACCGTAGGGGCTGGGGGATACGCCTGGGACACCCGACAGATGTTTTTC.

The count of this clone is one. Mismatch with germline at one junction end may stem from a read error. In the same sample, other DNA sequences code for this CDR3. The chain carries TRDV2 and TRDJ3; TRDD3 matches at 13 bases. Matching the DNA to germline supplied the J gene, which TCRdb does not give. In germline, CDR1 is GEAIGNYY, CDR2 EKD. This CDR3 region has 20 residues. The CDR3 spells CACDTYWGIRSSWGTRQMFF. The CDR3 DNA sequence: TGTGCTTGTGACACCTACTGGGGGATACGGAGCTCCTGGGGCACCCGACAGATGTTTTTC.

This clone has only a few counts. This sequence is one base from a far larger clone and is likely a read error. Within the sample, other DNA sequences also encode this same CDR3. The chain carries TRDV2 and TRDJ1, with TRDD3 matching over 8 bases. This CDR3 contains 14 residues. Looked up from germline, CDR1 is GEAIGNYY and CDR2 is EKD. J gave up 3 bases and V 4 bases, and 6 bases lay outside the gene matches. CDR3 region: CACDTGGYADKLIF. CDR3 DNA sequence: TGTGCCTGTGATACTGGGGGGTACGCCGATAAACTCATCTTT.

Comments on this clone: The amino acid sequence in TCRdb belongs to a much larger clone and departs from this DNA's translation at residue 16, likely a sequencing read error; the sequence shown is translated from the DNA. For the CDR3, the DNA is TGTGCCTGTGACAATACTGGGGGCCGCTCCTGGGACACCCGACAGGTGTTTTTC. Protein sequence: CACDNTGGRSWDTRQVFF. The rearrangement uses TRDV2 and TRDJ3; 8 positions match TRDD3. Germline V gene lookup returns CDR1 GEAIGNYY and CDR2 EKD. The CDR3 covers 18 residues.

Of note for this clone: A much larger clone is a single base away; this may be a read error. This same CDR3 is encoded by further DNA sequences in the sample. The chain uses TRDV2 and TRDJ1; TRDD3 matches 9 bases. Germline V lookup: CDR1 GEAIGNYY, CDR2 EKD. The CDR3 consists of 14 residues. The chain's CDR3 is CACDALGDADKLIF. The CDR3 coding sequence is TGTGCCTGTGATGCACTGGGGGACGCCGACAAACTCATCTTT.

To note about this clone: TCRdb pairs this DNA with a much larger clone's protein that differs at residue 3, likely a read error; the protein shown was translated from the DNA. CDR3 sequence: CARDFTGGLSWDTRQMFF. The CDR3, as DNA: TGTGCCCGTGACTTTACTGGGGGACTCTCCTGGGACACCCGACAGATGTTTTTC. V and J are TRDV2 and TRDJ3, with 9 bases lining up with TRDD3. CDR1 is GEAIGNYY and CDR2 is EKD in the germline V gene. The CDR3 length is 18 residues.

A word on this clone: The amino acid sequence in TCRdb belongs to a much larger clone and departs from this DNA's translation at residue 7, likely a sequencing read error; the sequence shown is translated from the DNA. This sequence joins TRDV2 and TRDJ3; D possibly corresponds to TRDD3 (6 bases). The germline gives CDR1 GEAIGNYY, CDR2 EKD. The CDR3 spans 19 residues. Deletions cut 2 bases from V and 0 bases from J, with 16 bases between. CDR3 DNA sequence: TGTGCCTGTGACATACTGTGGGATAGAAGCTCCTGGGACACCCGACAGATGTTTTTC. Translation gives CACDILWDRSSWDTRQMFF.